This T cell receptor (beta chain) derives from a study of technical replicates of blood from a few donors. Using immunoSEQ multiplex PCR, the repertoire was profiled, and TCRdb retains in-frame clones only, with some absent. The top ten clones hold 0.38% of a sample with roughly 80,000 clones, 94% of them seen once. Per the germline V gene, CDR1 is LNHDA and CDR2 is SQIVND (reference sequence). V shed 6 bases and J shed 2 bases, with 18 bases lying between them. This CDR3 is built from 16 residues. The chain combines TRBV19 with TRBJ2-3; D might be TRBD2 (6 bases). The sample was T cells isolated from PBMCs. The clonotype was recovered from a human donor in good health. As DNA, the CDR3 is TGTGCCAGTAGGAGTGGGACTCGATTCTACACAGATACGCAGTATTTT. Translated, it gives CASRSGTRFYTDTQYF.